The entry that follows covers one T cell receptor beta chain sequence. Germline CDR1 and CDR2: SGHRS and YFSETQ. This CDR3 is 12 amino acids long. The germline V and J ends were trimmed by 2 bases and 3 bases, with 5 bases remaining between them. This record comes from a study of blood T cell repertoires in COVID-19. TCRdb's table, derived via immunoSEQ multiplex PCR, lists solely in-frame clones and lacks some. Found here are some 250,000 clones, 75% to 90% of them singletons; the top ten hold about 2%. This TCR came from a man aged 25-40 years with active or convalescent COVID-19. The chain uses TRBV5-1 and TRBJ2-5; D is ambiguous. Sequenced sample: peripheral blood. CDR3 DNA: TGCGCCAGCAGCTTATTAGAAGAGACCCAGTACTTC. Translation: CASSLLEETQYF.